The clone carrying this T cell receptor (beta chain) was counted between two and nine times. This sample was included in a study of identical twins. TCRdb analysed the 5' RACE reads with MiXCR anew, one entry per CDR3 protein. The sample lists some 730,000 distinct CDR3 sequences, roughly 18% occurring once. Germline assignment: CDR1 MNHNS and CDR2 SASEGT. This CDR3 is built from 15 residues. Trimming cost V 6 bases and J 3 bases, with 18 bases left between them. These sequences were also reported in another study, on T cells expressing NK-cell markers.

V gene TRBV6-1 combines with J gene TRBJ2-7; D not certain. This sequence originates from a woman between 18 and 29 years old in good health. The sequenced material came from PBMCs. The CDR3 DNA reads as TGTGCCAGCAGCCCCGGACGGACGAAGGTCTACGAGCAGTACTTC. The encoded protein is CASSPGRTKVYEQYF.